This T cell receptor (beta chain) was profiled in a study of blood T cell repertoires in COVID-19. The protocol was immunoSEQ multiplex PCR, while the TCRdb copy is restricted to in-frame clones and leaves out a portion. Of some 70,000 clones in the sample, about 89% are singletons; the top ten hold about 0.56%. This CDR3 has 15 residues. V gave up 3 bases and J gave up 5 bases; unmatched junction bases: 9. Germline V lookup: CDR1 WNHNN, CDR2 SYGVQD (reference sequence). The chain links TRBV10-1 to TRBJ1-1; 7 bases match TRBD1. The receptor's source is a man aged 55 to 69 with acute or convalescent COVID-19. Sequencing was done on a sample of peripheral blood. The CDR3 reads CASSEGQARGTEAFF. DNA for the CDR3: TGCGCCAGCAGTGAAGGACAGGCCAGGGGGACTGAAGCTTTCTTT.